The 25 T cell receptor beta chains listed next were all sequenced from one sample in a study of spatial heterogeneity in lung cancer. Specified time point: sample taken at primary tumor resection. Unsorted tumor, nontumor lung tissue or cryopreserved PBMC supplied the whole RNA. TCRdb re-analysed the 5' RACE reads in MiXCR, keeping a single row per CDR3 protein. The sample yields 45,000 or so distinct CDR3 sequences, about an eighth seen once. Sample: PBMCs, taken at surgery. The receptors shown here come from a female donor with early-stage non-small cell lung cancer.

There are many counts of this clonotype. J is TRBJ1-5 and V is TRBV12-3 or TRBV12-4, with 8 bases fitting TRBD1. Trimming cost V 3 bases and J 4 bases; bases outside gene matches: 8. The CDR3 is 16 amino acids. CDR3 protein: CASSFPQGAGNQPQHF. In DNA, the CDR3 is TGTGCCAGCAGTTTCCCCCAGGGGGCAGGGAATCAGCCCCAGCATTTT.

The CDR3 sequence: CASSAGVGGPGYTF. For the CDR3, the DNA is TGTGCCAGCAGCGCCGGGGTCGGGGGCCCTGGCTACACCTTC. The chain recombines TRBV7-2 with TRBJ1-2; TRBD1 is a possible D gene (6 bases). CDR1 is SGHTA and CDR2 is FQGNSA in the germline V gene. The CDR3 consists of 14 residues. Trimming removed 5 bases at V and 7 bases at J, with 17 bases between. Drawing the rest from reference TRBV7-2 and TRBJ1-2, the complete variable domain is GAGVSQSPSNKVTEKGKDVELRCDPISGHTALYWYRQSLGQGLEFLIYFQGNSAPDKSGLPSDRFSAERTGGSVSTLTIQRTQQEDSAVYLCASSAGVGGPGYTFGSGTRLTVV.

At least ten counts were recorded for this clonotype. CDR3 nucleotides: TGTGCCAGCAGCTTAGAAGACTTGTCGGGCTACACCTTC. This gives the protein CASSLEDLSGYTF. The J gene is TRBJ1-2, the V gene TRBV7-6, with D hard to call. Between the trimmed V and J ends, which lost 1 base and 8 bases, there was a span of 11 bases. From germline, CDR1 is SGHVS and CDR2 FNYEAQ. The CDR3 runs to 13 residues.

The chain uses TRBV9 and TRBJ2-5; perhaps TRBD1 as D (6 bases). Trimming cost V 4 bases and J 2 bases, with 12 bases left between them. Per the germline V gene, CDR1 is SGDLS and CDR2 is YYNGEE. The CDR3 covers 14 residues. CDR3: CASSRGDKQETQYF. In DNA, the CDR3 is TGTGCCAGCAGCCGAGGGGACAAACAAGAGACCCAGTACTTC.

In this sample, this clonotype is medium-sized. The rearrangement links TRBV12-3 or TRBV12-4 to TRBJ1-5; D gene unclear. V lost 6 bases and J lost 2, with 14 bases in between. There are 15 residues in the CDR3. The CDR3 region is CASRSGEGGNQPQHF. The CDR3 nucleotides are TGTGCCAGCAGAAGCGGGGAGGGTGGCAATCAGCCCCAGCATTTT.

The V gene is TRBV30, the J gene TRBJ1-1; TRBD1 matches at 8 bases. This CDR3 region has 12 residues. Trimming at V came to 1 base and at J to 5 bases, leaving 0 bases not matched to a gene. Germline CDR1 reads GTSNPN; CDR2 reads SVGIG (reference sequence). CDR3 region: CAWSDRGTEAFF. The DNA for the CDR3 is TGTGCCTGGAGTGACAGGGGGACTGAAGCTTTCTTT.

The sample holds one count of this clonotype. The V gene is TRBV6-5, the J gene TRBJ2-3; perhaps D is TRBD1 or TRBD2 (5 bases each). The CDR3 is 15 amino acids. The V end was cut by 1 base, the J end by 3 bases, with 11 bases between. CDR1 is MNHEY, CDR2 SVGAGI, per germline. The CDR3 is CASSYLGRGTDTQYF. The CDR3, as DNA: TGTGCCAGCAGTTACTTGGGGCGCGGGACAGATACGCAGTATTTT.

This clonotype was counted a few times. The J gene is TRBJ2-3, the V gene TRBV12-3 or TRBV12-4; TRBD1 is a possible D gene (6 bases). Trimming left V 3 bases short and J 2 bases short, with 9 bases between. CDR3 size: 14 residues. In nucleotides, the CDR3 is TGTGCCAGCAGTTTTGGACAGCCCACAGATACGCAGTATTTT. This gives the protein CASSFGQPTDTQYF.

The CDR3 is CASSYVSSYNEQFF. For the CDR3, the DNA is TGTGCCAGCAGTTATGTTAGCTCCTACAATGAGCAGTTCTTC. The V and J genes are TRBV6-2 or TRBV6-3 and TRBJ2-1; D remains unclear. CDR3 length: 14 residues. Germline CDR1 reads MNHEY; CDR2 reads SVGEGT. With 3 bases removed from V and 0 bases from J, the gap between germline ends came to 6 bases.

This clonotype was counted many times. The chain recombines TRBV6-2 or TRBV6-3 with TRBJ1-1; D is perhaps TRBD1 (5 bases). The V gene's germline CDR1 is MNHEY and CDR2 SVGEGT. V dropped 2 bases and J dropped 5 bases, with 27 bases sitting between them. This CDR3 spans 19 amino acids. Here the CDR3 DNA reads TGTGCCAGCAGTTACACCGGCGTCAGGGTCTGGAGTAGGTTTACTGAAGCTTTCTTT. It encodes CASSYTGVRVWSRFTEAFF.

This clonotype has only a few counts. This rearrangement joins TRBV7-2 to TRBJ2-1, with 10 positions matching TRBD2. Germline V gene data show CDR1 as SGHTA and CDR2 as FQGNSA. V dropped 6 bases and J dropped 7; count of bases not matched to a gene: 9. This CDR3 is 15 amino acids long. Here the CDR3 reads CASRGRLAGGNEQFF. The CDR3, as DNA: TGTGCCAGCAGGGGACGACTAGCGGGTGGGAATGAGCAGTTCTTC.

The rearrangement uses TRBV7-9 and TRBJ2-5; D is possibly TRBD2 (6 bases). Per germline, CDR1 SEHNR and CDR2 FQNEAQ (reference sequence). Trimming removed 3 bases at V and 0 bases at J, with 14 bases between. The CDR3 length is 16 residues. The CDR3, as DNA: TGTGCCAGCAGCTTCGGTGGAGGGATGGACCAAGAGACCCAGTACTTC. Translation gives CASSFGGGMDQETQYF.

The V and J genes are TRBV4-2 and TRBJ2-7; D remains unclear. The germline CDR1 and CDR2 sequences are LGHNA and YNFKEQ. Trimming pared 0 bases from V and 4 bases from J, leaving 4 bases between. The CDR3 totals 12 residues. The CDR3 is CASSQDRYEQYF. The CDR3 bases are TGTGCCAGCAGCCAAGACCGGTACGAGCAGTACTTC.

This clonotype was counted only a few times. The DNA for the CDR3 is TGTGCCAGCAGCGTAGACAGTAACGGAAACACCATATATTTT. Protein sequence: CASSVDSNGNTIYF. The chain combines TRBV9 with TRBJ1-3, with no clear D. Trimming took 0 bases from V and 4 from J, leaving 8 bases between them. This CDR3 spans 14 amino acids. Germline assignment: CDR1 SGDLS and CDR2 YYNGEE.

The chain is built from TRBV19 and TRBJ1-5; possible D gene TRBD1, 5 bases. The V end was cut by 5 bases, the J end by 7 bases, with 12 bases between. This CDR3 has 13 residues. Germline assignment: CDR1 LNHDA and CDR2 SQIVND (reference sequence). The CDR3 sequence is CASSYQGGQPQHF. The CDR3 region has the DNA TGTGCCAGTAGTTACCAGGGAGGACAGCCCCAGCATTTT.

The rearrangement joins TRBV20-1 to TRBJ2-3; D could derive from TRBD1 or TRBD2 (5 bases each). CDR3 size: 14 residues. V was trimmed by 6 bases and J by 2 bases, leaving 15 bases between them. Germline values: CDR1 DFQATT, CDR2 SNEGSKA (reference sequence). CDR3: CSAERDGVTDTQYF. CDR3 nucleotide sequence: TGCAGTGCCGAACGGGACGGAGTCACAGATACGCAGTATTTT.

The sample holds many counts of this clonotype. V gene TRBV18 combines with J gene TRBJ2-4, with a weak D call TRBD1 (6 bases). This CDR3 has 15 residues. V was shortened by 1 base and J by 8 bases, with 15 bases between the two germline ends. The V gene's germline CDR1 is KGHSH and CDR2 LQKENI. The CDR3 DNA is TGTGCCAGCTCACCACAGGACAGCCAGATGGACATTCAGTACTTC. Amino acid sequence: CASSPQDSQMDIQYF.

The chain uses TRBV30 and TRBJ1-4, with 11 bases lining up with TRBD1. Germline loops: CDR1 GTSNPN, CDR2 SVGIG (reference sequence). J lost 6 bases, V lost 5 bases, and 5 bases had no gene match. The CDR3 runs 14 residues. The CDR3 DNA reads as TGTGCCTGGGGGACAGGGGGACCATATGAAAAACTGTTTTTT. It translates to CAWGTGGPYEKLFF.

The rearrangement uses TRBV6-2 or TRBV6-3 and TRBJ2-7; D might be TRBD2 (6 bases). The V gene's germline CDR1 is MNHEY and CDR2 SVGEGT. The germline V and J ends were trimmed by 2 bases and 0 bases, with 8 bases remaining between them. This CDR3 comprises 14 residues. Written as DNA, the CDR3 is TGTGCCAGCAGTTACCGGGAGAGCTCCTACGAGCAGTACTTC. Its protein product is CASSYRESSYEQYF.

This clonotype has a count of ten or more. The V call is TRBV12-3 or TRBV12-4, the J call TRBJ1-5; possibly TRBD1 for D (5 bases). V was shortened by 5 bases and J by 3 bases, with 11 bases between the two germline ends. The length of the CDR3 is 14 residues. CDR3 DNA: TGTGCCAGCAGTCGCGCAGGACACAATCAGCCCCAGCATTTT. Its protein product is CASSRAGHNQPQHF.

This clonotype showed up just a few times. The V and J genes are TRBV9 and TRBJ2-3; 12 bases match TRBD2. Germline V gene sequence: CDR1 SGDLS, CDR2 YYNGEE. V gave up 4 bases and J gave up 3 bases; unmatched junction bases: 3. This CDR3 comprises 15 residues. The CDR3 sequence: CASSLTSGGTDTQYF. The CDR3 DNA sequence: TGTGCCAGCAGCTTGACTAGCGGGGGAACAGATACGCAGTATTTT.

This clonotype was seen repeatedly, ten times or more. The CDR3 is CASSLSGGEQYF. CDR3 DNA sequence: TGTGCCAGCAGTTTATCAGGGGGCGAGCAGTACTTC. The V and J genes are TRBV27 and TRBJ2-7, with a tentative D call TRBD1 (6 bases). Germline V gives CDR1 MNHEY, CDR2 SMNVEV (reference sequence). V lost 0 bases, J lost 6 bases, and 6 bases lay in between. This CDR3 is built from 12 residues.

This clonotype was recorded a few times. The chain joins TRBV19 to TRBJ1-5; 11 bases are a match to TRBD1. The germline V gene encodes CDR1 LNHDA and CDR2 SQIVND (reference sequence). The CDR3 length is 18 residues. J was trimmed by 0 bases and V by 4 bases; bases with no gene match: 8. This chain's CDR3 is CASSKRGTGGYSNQPQHF. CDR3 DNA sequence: TGTGCCAGTAGTAAGCGAGGGACAGGGGGGTATAGCAATCAGCCCCAGCATTTT.

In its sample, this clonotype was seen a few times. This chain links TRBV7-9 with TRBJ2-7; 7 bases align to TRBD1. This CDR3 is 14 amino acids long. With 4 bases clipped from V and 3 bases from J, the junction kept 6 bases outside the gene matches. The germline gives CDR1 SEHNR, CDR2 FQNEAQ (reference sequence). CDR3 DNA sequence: TGTGCCAGCAGCTCCAGGGACAGAGTCTACGAGCAGTACTTC. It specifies CASSSRDRVYEQYF. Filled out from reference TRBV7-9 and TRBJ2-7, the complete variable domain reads DTGVSQNPRHKITKRGQNVTFRCDPISEHNRLYWYRQTLGQGPEFLTYFQNEAQLEKSRLLSDRFSAERPKGSFSTLEIQRTEQGDSAMYLCASSSRDRVYEQYFGPGTRLTVT.

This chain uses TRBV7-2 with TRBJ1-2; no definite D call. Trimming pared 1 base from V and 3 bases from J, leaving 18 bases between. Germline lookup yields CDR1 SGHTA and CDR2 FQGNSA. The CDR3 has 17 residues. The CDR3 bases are TGTGCCAGCAGCTTAGGTCTAGGTCAAACTTCGGACTATGGCTACACCTTC. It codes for CASSLGLGQTSDYGYTF.